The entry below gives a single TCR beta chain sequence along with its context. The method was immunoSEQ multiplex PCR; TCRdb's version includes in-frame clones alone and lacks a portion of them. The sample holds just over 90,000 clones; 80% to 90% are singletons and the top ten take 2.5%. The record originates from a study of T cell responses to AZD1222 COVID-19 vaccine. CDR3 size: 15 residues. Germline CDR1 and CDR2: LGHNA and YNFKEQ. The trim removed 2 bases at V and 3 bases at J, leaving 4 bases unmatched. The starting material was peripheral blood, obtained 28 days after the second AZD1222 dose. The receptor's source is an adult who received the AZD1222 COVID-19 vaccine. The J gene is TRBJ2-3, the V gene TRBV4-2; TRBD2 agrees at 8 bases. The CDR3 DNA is TGTGCCAGCAGCCAATCCCGGGGGGGGACAGATACGCAGTATTTT. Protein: CASSQSRGGTDTQYF.